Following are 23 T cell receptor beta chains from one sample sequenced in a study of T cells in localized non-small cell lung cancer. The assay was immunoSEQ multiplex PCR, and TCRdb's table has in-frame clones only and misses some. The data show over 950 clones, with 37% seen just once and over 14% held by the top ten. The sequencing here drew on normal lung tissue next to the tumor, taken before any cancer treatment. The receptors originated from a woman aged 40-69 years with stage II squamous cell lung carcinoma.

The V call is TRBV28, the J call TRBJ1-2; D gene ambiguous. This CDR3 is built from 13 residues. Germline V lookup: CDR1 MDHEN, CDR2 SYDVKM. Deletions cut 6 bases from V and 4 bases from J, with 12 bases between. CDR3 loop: CASRLVAVYGYTF. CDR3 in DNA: TGTGCCAGCAGGCTAGTCGCGGTCTATGGCTACACCTTC.

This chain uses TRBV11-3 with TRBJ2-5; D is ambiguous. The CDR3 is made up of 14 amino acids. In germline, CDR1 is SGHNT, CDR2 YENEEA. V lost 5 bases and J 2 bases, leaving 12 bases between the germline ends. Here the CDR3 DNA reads TGTGCCAGCAGCCAAGTAGGGCAACAAGAGACCCAGTACTTC. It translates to CASSQVGQQETQYF.

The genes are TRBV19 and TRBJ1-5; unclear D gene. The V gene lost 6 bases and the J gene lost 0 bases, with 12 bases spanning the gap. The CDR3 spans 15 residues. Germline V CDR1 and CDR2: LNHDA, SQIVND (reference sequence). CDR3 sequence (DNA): TGTGCCAGTAGACTCCGTTGGGATAGCAATCAGCCCCAGCATTTT. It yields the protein CASRLRWDSNQPQHF. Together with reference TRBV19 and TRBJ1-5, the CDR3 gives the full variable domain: DGGITQSPKYLFRKEGQNVTLSCEQNLNHDAMYWYRQDPGQGLRLIYYSQIVNDFQKGDIAEGYSVSREKKESFPLTVTSAQKNPTAFYLCASRLRWDSNQPQHFGDGTRLSIL.

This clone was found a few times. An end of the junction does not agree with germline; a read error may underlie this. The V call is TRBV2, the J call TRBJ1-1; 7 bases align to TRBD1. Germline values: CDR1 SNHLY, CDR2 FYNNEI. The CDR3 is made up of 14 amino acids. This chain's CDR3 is CASSADRVNTEAFF. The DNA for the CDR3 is TGTGCTAGCAGCGCCGACAGGGTGAACACTGAAGCTTTCTTT. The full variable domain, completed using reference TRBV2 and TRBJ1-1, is EPEVTQTPSHQVTQMGQEVILRCVPISNHLYFYWYRQILGQKVEFLVSFYNNEISEKSEIFDDQFSVERPDGSNFTLKIRSTKLEDSAMYFCASSADRVNTEAFFGQGTRLTVV.

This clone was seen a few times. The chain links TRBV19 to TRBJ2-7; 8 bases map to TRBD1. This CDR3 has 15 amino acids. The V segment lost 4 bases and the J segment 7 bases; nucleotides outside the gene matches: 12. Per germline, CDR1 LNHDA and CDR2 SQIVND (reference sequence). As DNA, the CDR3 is TGTGCCAGTAGTACTTCCGGGACAGGCCCTCGGGAGCAGTACTTC. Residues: CASSTSGTGPREQYF. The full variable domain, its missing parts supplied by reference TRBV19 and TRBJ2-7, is DGGITQSPKYLFRKEGQNVTLSCEQNLNHDAMYWYRQDPGQGLRLIYYSQIVNDFQKGDIAEGYSVSREKKESFPLTVTSAQKNPTAFYLCASSTSGTGPREQYFGPGTRLTVT.

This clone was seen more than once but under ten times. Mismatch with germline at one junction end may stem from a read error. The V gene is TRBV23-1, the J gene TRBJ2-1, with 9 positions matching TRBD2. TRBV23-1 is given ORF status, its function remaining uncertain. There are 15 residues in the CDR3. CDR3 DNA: TGCACCAGCAGCCAAGAAATAGCGGGAGTGGTTGAGCAGTTCTTC. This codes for CTSSQEIAGVVEQFF.

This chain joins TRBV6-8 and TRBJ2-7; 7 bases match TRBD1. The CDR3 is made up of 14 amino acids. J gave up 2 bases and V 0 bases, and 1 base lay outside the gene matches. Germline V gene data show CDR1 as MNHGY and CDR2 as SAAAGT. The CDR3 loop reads CASSYSDRTYEQYF. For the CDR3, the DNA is TGTGCCAGCAGTTACTCGGACAGGACCTACGAGCAGTACTTC.

In nucleotides, the CDR3 is TGTGCCAGCAGCCGAGTCAATGAGCAGTTCTTC. This translates into CASSRVNEQFF. The chain is built from TRBV6-7 and TRBJ2-1; D is ambiguous. TRBV6-7 belongs to the ORF category, with a function that is uncertain. The CDR3 covers 11 residues. V lost 6 bases and J lost 6, with 6 bases in between.

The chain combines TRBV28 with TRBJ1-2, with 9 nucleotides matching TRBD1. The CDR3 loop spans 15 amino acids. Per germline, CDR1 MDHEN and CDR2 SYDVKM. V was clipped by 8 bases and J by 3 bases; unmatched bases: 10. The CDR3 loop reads CASFGGTGPDYGYTF. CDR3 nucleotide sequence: TGTGCCAGCTTCGGCGGGACAGGGCCCGACTATGGCTACACCTTC.

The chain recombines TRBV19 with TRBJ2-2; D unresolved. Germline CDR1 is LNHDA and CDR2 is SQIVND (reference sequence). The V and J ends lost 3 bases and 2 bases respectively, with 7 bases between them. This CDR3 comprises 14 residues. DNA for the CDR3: TGTGCCAGTAGTATTGGGCCCAACACCGGGGAGCTGTTTTTT. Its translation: CASSIGPNTGELFF.

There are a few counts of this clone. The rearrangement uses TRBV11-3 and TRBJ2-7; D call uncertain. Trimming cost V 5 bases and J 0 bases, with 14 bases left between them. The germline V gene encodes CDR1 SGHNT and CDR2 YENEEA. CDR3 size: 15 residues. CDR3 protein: CASSPDVLSSYEQYF. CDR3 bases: TGTGCCAGCAGCCCGGACGTGCTAAGCTCCTACGAGCAGTACTTC.

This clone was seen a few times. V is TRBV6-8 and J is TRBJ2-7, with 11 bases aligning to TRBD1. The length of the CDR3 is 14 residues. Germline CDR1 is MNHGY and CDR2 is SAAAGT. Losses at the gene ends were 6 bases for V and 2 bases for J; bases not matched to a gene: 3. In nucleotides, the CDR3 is TGTGCCAGCAGCCTGGACAGGGGGCCCTACGAGCAGTACTTC. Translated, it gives CASSLDRGPYEQYF.

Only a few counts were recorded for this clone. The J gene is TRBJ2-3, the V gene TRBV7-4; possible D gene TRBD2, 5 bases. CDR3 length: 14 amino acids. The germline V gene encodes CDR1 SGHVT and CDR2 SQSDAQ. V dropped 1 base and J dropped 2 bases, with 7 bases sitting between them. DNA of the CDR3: TGTGCCAGCAGCTTAGGGAGGCTCACAGATACGCAGTATTTT. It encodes CASSLGRLTDTQYF.

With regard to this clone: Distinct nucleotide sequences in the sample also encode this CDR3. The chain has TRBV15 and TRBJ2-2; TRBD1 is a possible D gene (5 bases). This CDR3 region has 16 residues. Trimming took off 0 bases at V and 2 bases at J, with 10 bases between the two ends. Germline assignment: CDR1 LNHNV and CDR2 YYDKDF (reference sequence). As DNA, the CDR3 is TGTGCCACCAGCAGAGATCCTGGACACAACACCGGGGAGCTGTTTTTT. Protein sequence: CATSRDPGHNTGELFF.

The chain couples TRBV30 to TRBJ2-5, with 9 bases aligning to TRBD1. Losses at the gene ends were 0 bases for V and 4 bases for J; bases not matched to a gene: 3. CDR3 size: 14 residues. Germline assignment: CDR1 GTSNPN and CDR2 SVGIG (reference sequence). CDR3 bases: TGTGCCTGGAGTGTTCGACAGGGGGGAGAGACCCAGTACTTC. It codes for CAWSVRQGGETQYF.

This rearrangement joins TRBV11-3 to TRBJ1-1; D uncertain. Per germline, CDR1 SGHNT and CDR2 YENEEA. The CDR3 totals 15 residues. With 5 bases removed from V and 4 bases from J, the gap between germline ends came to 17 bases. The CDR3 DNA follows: TGTGCCAGCAGCCCGGGTGGAGGGATCGTCACTGAAGCTTTCTTT. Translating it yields CASSPGGGIVTEAFF.

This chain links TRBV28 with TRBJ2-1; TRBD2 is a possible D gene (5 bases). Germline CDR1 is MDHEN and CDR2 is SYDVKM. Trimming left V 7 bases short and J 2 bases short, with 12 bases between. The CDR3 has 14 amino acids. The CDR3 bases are TGTGCCAGCACGGATGCGGGTGCCTACAATGAGCAGTTCTTC. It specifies CASTDAGAYNEQFF.

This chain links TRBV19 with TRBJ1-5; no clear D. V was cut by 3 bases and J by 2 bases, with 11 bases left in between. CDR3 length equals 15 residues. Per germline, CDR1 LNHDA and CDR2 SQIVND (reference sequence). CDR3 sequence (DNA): TGTGCCAGTAGTATTGGCAGTAATGGCAATCAGCCCCAGCATTTT. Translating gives CASSIGSNGNQPQHF.

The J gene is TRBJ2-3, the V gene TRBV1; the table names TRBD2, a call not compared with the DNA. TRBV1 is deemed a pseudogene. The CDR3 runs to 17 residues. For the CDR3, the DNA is TGCGCCAGCAGCCACATCCCGACTAGCGGGAGCACAGATACGCAGTATTTT. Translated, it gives CASSHIPTSGSTDTQYF.

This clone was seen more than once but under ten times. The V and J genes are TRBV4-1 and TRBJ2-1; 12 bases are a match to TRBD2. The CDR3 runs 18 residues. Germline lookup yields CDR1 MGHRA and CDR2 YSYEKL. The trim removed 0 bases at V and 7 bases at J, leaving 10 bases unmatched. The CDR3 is CASSQESGLAGGGNEQFF. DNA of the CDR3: TGCGCCAGCAGCCAAGAAAGTGGGCTAGCGGGAGGGGGGAATGAGCAGTTCTTC.

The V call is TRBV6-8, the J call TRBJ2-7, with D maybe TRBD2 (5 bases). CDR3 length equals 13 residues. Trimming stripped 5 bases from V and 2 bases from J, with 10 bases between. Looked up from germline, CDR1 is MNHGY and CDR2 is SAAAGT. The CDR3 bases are TGTGCCAGCAGTCCGGACTCAACCTACGAGCAGTACTTC. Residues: CASSPDSTYEQYF.

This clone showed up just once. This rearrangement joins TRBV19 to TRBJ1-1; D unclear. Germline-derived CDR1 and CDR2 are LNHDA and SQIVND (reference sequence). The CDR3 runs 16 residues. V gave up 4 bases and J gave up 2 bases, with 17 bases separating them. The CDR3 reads CASSSSESYINTEAFF. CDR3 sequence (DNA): TGTGCCAGTAGTAGTTCAGAGAGTTACATAAACACTGAAGCTTTCTTT. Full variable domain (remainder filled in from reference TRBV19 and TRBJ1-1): DGGITQSPKYLFRKEGQNVTLSCEQNLNHDAMYWYRQDPGQGLRLIYYSQIVNDFQKGDIAEGYSVSREKKESFPLTVTSAQKNPTAFYLCASSSSESYINTEAFFGQGTRLTVV.

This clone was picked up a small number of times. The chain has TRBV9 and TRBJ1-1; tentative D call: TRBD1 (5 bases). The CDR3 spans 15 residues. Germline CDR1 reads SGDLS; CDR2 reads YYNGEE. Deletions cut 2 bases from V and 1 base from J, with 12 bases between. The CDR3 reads CASSVLQAPNTEAFF. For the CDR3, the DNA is TGTGCCAGCAGCGTTTTACAGGCCCCGAACACTGAAGCTTTCTTT.